A selection of T cell receptor beta chains follows, all from one sample in a study of cytomegalovirus exposure and HLA in healthy donors. TCRdb's copy holds only in-frame clones and misses some; the assay was immunoSEQ multiplex PCR. This table holds about 360,000 clones, roughly 85% found once. Sequenced input: PBMCs. These receptors originate from a woman under 30 in good health and CMV-seronegative. Both conserved end residues are part of each CDR3. D genes are given only for firm matches. Where a row states a size, it is once, few, many or the class of an expanded clone; other rows omit it.

j_gene: TRBJ2-5
d_gene: TRBD2
abundance: .
v_gene: TRBV11-2
CDR3nt: TGTGCCAGCAGCTCCCCGGGACTAGCGGAGACCCAGTACTTC
CDR3aa: CASSSPGLAETQYF

j_gene: TRBJ1-2
d_gene: .
abundance: .
v_gene: TRBV7-9
CDR3nt: TGTGCCAGCAGTCCTGACGAAACGAGGAACTATGGCTACACCTTC
CDR3aa: CASSPDETRNYGYTF

j_gene: TRBJ1-4
d_gene: TRBD1
abundance: .
v_gene: TRBV5-4
CDR3nt: TGTGCCAGCAGCTCCATGGGGGGTGGGGACAGTAATGAAAAACTGTTTTTT
CDR3aa: CASSSMGGGDSNEKLFF

j_gene: TRBJ2-2
d_gene: TRBD1
abundance: few
v_gene: TRBV18
CDR3nt: TGTGCCAGCTCACCTCGACAGGGCGTGGACACCGGGGAGCTGTTTTTT
CDR3aa: CASSPRQGVDTGELFF

j_gene: TRBJ1-3
d_gene: .
abundance: few
v_gene: TRBV30
CDR3nt: TGTGCCTGGAGTGGCCCGGGCTCTGGAAACACCATATATTTT
CDR3aa: CAWSGPGSGNTIYF

j_gene: TRBJ1-1
d_gene: .
abundance: .
v_gene: TRBV18
CDR3nt: TGTGCCAGCTCACCTCAGGGCACGGGCACTGAAGCTTTCTTT
CDR3aa: CASSPQGTGTEAFF

j_gene: TRBJ1-3
d_gene: TRBD1
abundance: .
v_gene: TRBV19
CDR3nt: TGTGCCAGTAGTCCCGACAGGGGCCTTAGCTCTGGAAACACCATATATTTT
CDR3aa: CASSPDRGLSSGNTIYF

j_gene: TRBJ2-7
d_gene: TRBD1
abundance: .
v_gene: TRBV28
CDR3nt: TGTGCCAGCAGTTTTCTCGGACAGGGTAGTATATCCTACGAGCAGTACTTC
CDR3aa: CASSFLGQGSISYEQYF

j_gene: TRBJ2-3
d_gene: TRBD1
abundance: .
v_gene: TRBV28
CDR3nt: TGTGCCAGCAGTAGGACAGGGACCACAGATACGCAGTATTTT
CDR3aa: CASSRTGTTDTQYF

j_gene: TRBJ1-1
d_gene: .
abundance: once
v_gene: TRBV7-9
CDR3nt: TGTGCCAGCAGCTGGGACACGAACACTGAAGCTTTCTTT
CDR3aa: CASSWDTNTEAFF

j_gene: TRBJ2-7
d_gene: TRBD1
abundance: few
v_gene: TRBV28
CDR3nt: TGTGCCAGCGTCACGGGACAGGGAGCAAACGAGCAGTACTTC
CDR3aa: CASVTGQGANEQYF

j_gene: TRBJ2-3
d_gene: .
abundance: once
v_gene: TRBV27
CDR3nt: TGTGCCAGCAGTTTATCAGGGGGAGGGACAGATACGCAGTATTTT
CDR3aa: CASSLSGGGTDTQYF

j_gene: TRBJ1-2
d_gene: .
abundance: .
v_gene: TRBV29-1
CDR3nt: TGCAGCGTTCTGGAGCAGAACTATGGCTACACCTTC
CDR3aa: CSVLEQNYGYTF

j_gene: TRBJ1-2
d_gene: .
abundance: .
v_gene: TRBV5-6
CDR3nt: TGTGCCAGCAGCCCCGGGAGAAACTATGGCTACACCTTC
CDR3aa: CASSPGRNYGYTF

j_gene: TRBJ2-7
d_gene: .
abundance: .
v_gene: TRBV27
CDR3nt: TGTGCCAGCAGTGGGGGACTGATACCCTACGAGCAGTACTTC
CDR3aa: CASSGGLIPYEQYF

j_gene: TRBJ1-1
d_gene: .
abundance: .
v_gene: TRBV5-1
CDR3nt: TGCGCCAGCAGCTTGGGGACAGTTGCGGACACTGAAGCTTTCTTT
CDR3aa: CASSLGTVADTEAFF

j_gene: TRBJ1-2
d_gene: .
abundance: .
v_gene: TRBV19
CDR3nt: TGTGCCAGTAGTTCCAGGGGCACCTATGGCTACACCTTC
CDR3aa: CASSSRGTYGYTF

j_gene: TRBJ2-7
d_gene: .
abundance: once
v_gene: TRBV7-8
CDR3nt: TGTGCCAGCAGCTTAAGGGGAGGGACGGGGGCGTACGAGCAGTACTTC
CDR3aa: CASSLRGGTGAYEQYF

j_gene: TRBJ2-1
d_gene: TRBD1
abundance: .
v_gene: TRBV28
CDR3nt: TGTGCCAGCAGTGAGACGGGACAGAGCTCCTACAATGAGCAGTTCTTC
CDR3aa: CASSETGQSSYNEQFF

j_gene: TRBJ1-1
d_gene: .
abundance: .
v_gene: TRBV5-4
CDR3nt: TGTGCCAGCAGCTTAGGGGTGAACACTGAAGCTTTCTTT
CDR3aa: CASSLGVNTEAFF

j_gene: TRBJ1-2
d_gene: TRBD1
abundance: .
v_gene: TRBV19
CDR3nt: TGTGCCGGACGACAGGGGCCTAACTATGGCTACACCTTC
CDR3aa: CAGRQGPNYGYTF

j_gene: TRBJ2-7
d_gene: .
abundance: few
v_gene: TRBV4-1
CDR3nt: TGCGCCAGCAGCCCCTCAGGGTCGGGGCAGTACTTC
CDR3aa: CASSPSGSGQYF

j_gene: TRBJ2-5
d_gene: .
abundance: .
v_gene: TRBV27
CDR3nt: TGTGCCAGCAGTTTATCCCCCGAGGGGACCCAGTACTTC
CDR3aa: CASSLSPEGTQYF

j_gene: TRBJ1-2
d_gene: TRBD1
abundance: .
v_gene: TRBV29-1
CDR3nt: TGCAGCGTAGTTCACAGGGGTGGCTACACCTTC
CDR3aa: CSVVHRGGYTF

j_gene: TRBJ1-2
d_gene: .
abundance: .
v_gene: TRBV7-6
CDR3nt: TGTGCCAGCAGCTTAGCGCCGCGGGGACCCGACTATGGCTACACCTTC
CDR3aa: CASSLAPRGPDYGYTF

j_gene: TRBJ2-3
d_gene: .
abundance: .
v_gene: TRBV5-8
CDR3nt: TGTGCCAGCAGCCTCCCCTGGGAGCCGGCCCGCGATACGCAGTATTTT
CDR3aa: CASSLPWEPARDTQYF

j_gene: TRBJ2-5
d_gene: .
abundance: .
v_gene: TRBV25-1
CDR3nt: TGTGCCAGCAGTGCTGGGGACTCGTACCAAGAGACCCAGTACTTC
CDR3aa: CASSAGDSYQETQYF

j_gene: TRBJ2-1
d_gene: .
abundance: .
v_gene: TRBV7-9
CDR3nt: TGTGCCAGCAGCTCTGGAAGGGGAGAGCAGTTCTTC
CDR3aa: CASSSGRGEQFF

j_gene: TRBJ1-1
d_gene: TRBD1
abundance: .
v_gene: TRBV13
CDR3nt: TGTGCCAGCAGCGGGACAGAGAACACTGAAGCTTTCTTT
CDR3aa: CASSGTENTEAFF

j_gene: TRBJ2-7
d_gene: .
abundance: .
v_gene: TRBV11-2
CDR3nt: TGTGCCAGCAGCCCGCCGGGACTCCAAACCCGCCGAACCTACGAGCAGTACTTC
CDR3aa: CASSPPGLQTRRTYEQYF

j_gene: TRBJ2-7
d_gene: TRBD1
abundance: .
v_gene: TRBV5-1
CDR3nt: TGCGCCAGCGGCAGGGGTACAGGGGTGGCCGAGCAGTACTTC
CDR3aa: CASGRGTGVAEQYF

j_gene: TRBJ1-6
d_gene: .
abundance: .
v_gene: TRBV13
CDR3nt: TGTGCCAGCAGCTTACAGGGGCAGAATTCACCCCTCCACTTT
CDR3aa: CASSLQGQNSPLHF

j_gene: TRBJ2-3
d_gene: .
abundance: .
v_gene: TRBV2
CDR3nt: TGTGCCAGCAGTGATCCAGGTGGGGATACGCAGTATTTT
CDR3aa: CASSDPGGDTQYF

j_gene: TRBJ2-3
d_gene: TRBD2
abundance: once
v_gene: TRBV2
CDR3nt: TGTGCCAGCAGCCCTTGGGGGAGCGGGGTCCCAGATACGCAGTATTTT
CDR3aa: CASSPWGSGVPDTQYF

j_gene: TRBJ2-1
d_gene: TRBD1
abundance: .
v_gene: TRBV30
CDR3nt: TGTGCCTGGGGGACCGGACAGGGGTACGATGAGCAGTTCTTC
CDR3aa: CAWGTGQGYDEQFF

j_gene: TRBJ2-1
d_gene: .
abundance: .
v_gene: TRBV18
CDR3nt: TGTGCCAGCTCACCACCGTACCCAGGGGTGTTGAATGAGCAGTTCTTC
CDR3aa: CASSPPYPGVLNEQFF

j_gene: TRBJ2-5
d_gene: TRBD2
abundance: .
v_gene: TRBV30
CDR3nt: TGTGCCTGGAATATGGGACTAGGAGGTGAAGAGACCCAGTACTTC
CDR3aa: CAWNMGLGGEETQYF

j_gene: TRBJ2-2
d_gene: TRBD1
abundance: .
v_gene: TRBV9
CDR3nt: TGTGCCAGCAGCCCCCGGGACAGGGAGAACACCGGGGAGCTGTTTTTT
CDR3aa: CASSPRDRENTGELFF

j_gene: TRBJ1-2
d_gene: TRBD1
abundance: .
v_gene: TRBV7-9
CDR3nt: TGTGCCAGTAGCTTAGCGGGTAGACAGGGGGCGAGGCTCTATGGCTACACCTTC
CDR3aa: CASSLAGRQGARLYGYTF

j_gene: TRBJ2-3
d_gene: TRBD2
abundance: .
v_gene: TRBV5-4
CDR3nt: TGTGCCAGCAGCCCCCAGCGGGAGGGCCTTAGAGATACGCAGTATTTT
CDR3aa: CASSPQREGLRDTQYF

j_gene: TRBJ2-7
d_gene: .
abundance: once
v_gene: TRBV4-1
CDR3nt: TGCGCCAGCAGCCGACAACAGGGTTTTAGCTACGAGCAGTACTTC
CDR3aa: CASSRQQGFSYEQYF

j_gene: TRBJ1-2
d_gene: .
abundance: .
v_gene: TRBV10-3
CDR3nt: TGTGCCATCAGTCCCGGAGGCCCTGGCTACACCTTC
CDR3aa: CAISPGGPGYTF